One and the same sample provided the 20 T cell receptor beta chains below, sequenced in a study of radiation and T cells in renal cell carcinoma. Produced via immunoSEQ multiplex PCR; TCRdb's table is partial and in-frame only. In the table there are about 130,000 clones, 65% to 85% of which are singletons. The time point is: blood 2 weeks post-SBRT. Documented treatment: 15 Gy SBRT to primary tumor, nephrectomy 4 weeks later. This specimen was blood, taken from a patient whose treatment included radiotherapy and nephrectomy. Receptor source: a man aged 45 to 65 with renal cell carcinoma.

The chain recombines TRBV2 with TRBJ2-4, with 11 nucleotides matching TRBD2. Germline V gene sequence: CDR1 SNHLY, CDR2 FYNNEI. V was clipped by 5 bases and J by 0 bases; unmatched bases: 3. The CDR3 extends over 16 amino acids. In DNA form, the CDR3 reads TGTGCCAGCAGTCGTAGCGGGGGGGTAGCCAAAAACATTCAGTACTTC. Protein product: CASSRSGGVAKNIQYF.

The V and J genes are TRBV4-1 and TRBJ1-4; possible D gene TRBD1, 6 bases. This CDR3 contains 14 residues. Trimming removed 1 base at V and 12 bases at J, with 15 bases between. CDR1 is MGHRA and CDR2 is YSYEKL in the germline V gene. The CDR3 is CASSQGDRLGELFF. Here the CDR3 DNA reads TGCGCCAGCAGCCAAGGCGACAGGCTTGGAGAACTGTTTTTT.

CDR3 residues: CASSLGGQYSDTQYF. CDR3 DNA: TGCGCCAGCAGCTTGGGGGGACAATACTCAGATACGCAGTATTTT. The chain employs TRBV5-1 and TRBJ2-3, with D possibly TRBD1 on 6 matching bases. Germline V gene sequence: CDR1 SGHRS, CDR2 YFSETQ. The CDR3 contains 15 residues. Trimming took off 0 bases at V and 4 bases at J, with 12 bases between the two ends.

V gene TRBV15 combines with J gene TRBJ2-1; 11 bases line up with TRBD2. There are 17 residues in the CDR3. Per germline, CDR1 LNHNV and CDR2 YYDKDF (reference sequence). Germline trimming cut 5 bases from V and 3 bases from J; bases unmatched to any gene: 9. The CDR3 loop is CATSFRLAGKIYNEQFF. The CDR3 region has the DNA TGTGCCACCAGCTTCCGACTAGCGGGGAAAATCTACAATGAGCAGTTCTTC. Full variable domain (rest looked up from reference TRBV15 and TRBJ2-1): DAMVIQNPRYQVTQFGKPVTLSCSQTLNHNVMYWYQQKSSQAPKLLFHYYDKDFNNEADTPDNFQSRRPNTSFCFLDIRSPGLGDTAMYLCATSFRLAGKIYNEQFFGPGTRLTVL.

The chain recombines TRBV19 with TRBJ2-5; 7 bases line up with TRBD1. CDR3 size: 15 residues. V gave up 5 bases and J gave up 5 bases; unmatched junction bases: 11. CDR1 is LNHDA, CDR2 SQIVND, per germline (reference sequence). The CDR3, as DNA: TGTGCCAGTAGTTCAAGACAGGGTGTAATCGAGACCCAGTACTTC. Translated, it gives CASSSRQGVIETQYF. Full variable domain (rest looked up from reference TRBV19 and TRBJ2-5): DGGITQSPKYLFRKEGQNVTLSCEQNLNHDAMYWYRQDPGQGLRLIYYSQIVNDFQKGDIAEGYSVSREKKESFPLTVTSAQKNPTAFYLCASSSRQGVIETQYFGPGTRLLVL.

This clone was seen just once. V is TRBV5-1 and J is TRBJ1-3; no clear D gene. This CDR3 spans 15 amino acids. Germline assignment: CDR1 SGHRS and CDR2 YFSETQ. V was shortened by 0 bases and J by 0 bases, with 7 bases between the two germline ends. The CDR3 sequence is CASSLEPRSGNTIYF. In nucleotides, the CDR3 is TGCGCCAGCAGCTTGGAGCCGCGCTCTGGAAACACCATATATTTT.

The chain employs TRBV27 and TRBJ2-1; TRBD2 aligns across 13 bases. The CDR3 sequence is 17 residues long. Unmatched junction bases numbered 9, after V lost 3 bases and J lost 7 bases. The germline V gene has CDR1 MNHEY and CDR2 SMNVEV (reference sequence). DNA for the CDR3: TGTGCCAGCAGTTTGAGGGGGGGACTAGCGGGATATAATGAGCAGTTCTTC. Translating it yields CASSLRGGLAGYNEQFF.

The chain couples TRBV27 to TRBJ1-1, with D perhaps TRBD1 (6 bases). Germline CDR1 and CDR2: MNHEY and SMNVEV (reference sequence). The CDR3 has 15 amino acids. Trimming removed 6 bases from V and 1 base from J, with 15 bases in between. The CDR3 coding sequence is TGTGCCAGCAGAACACAAGGGGGACCGAACACTGAAGCTTTCTTT. Protein sequence: CASRTQGGPNTEAFF.

There are a few counts of this clone. The genes are TRBV27 and TRBJ1-1; TRBD1 matches at 8 bases. Germline trimming cut 5 bases from V and 4 bases from J; bases unmatched to any gene: 9. The CDR3 runs to 15 residues. Germline lookup yields CDR1 MNHEY and CDR2 SMNVEV (reference sequence). In DNA form, the CDR3 reads TGTGCCAGCAGTGTGATCCAGGGGGCAGGCACTGAAGCTTTCTTT. Translating gives CASSVIQGAGTEAFF.

The rearrangement links TRBV19 to TRBJ1-6; 9 bases match TRBD1. V dropped 6 bases and J dropped 10; count of bases not matched to a gene: 16. Germline V gene sequence: CDR1 LNHDA, CDR2 SQIVND (reference sequence). The CDR3 is 17 residues long. CDR3 nucleotides: TGTGCCAGTAGCCCCCCCATGACGGGACAGGGTCTCTCACCCCTCCACTTT. Its protein product is CASSPPMTGQGLSPLHF. Filled out from reference TRBV19 and TRBJ1-6, the complete variable domain reads DGGITQSPKYLFRKEGQNVTLSCEQNLNHDAMYWYRQDPGQGLRLIYYSQIVNDFQKGDIAEGYSVSREKKESFPLTVTSAQKNPTAFYLCASSPPMTGQGLSPLHFGNGTRLTVT.

The gene calls are TRBV9 and TRBJ2-1; D remains unclear. V lost 0 bases to trimming and J lost 2 bases, with 9 bases between them. The V gene's germline CDR1 is SGDLS and CDR2 YYNGEE. The CDR3 covers 15 residues. The CDR3 sequence is CASSVGRETYNEQFF. The DNA of the CDR3 is TGTGCCAGCAGCGTAGGGCGCGAAACCTACAATGAGCAGTTCTTC.

The chain carries TRBV11-3 and TRBJ2-3; 8 bases are shared with TRBD2. The V segment lost 4 bases and the J segment 2 bases; nucleotides outside the gene matches: 5. Germline CDR1 reads SGHNT; CDR2 reads YENEEA. The CDR3 has 15 residues. CDR3 sequence (DNA): TGTGCCAGCAGCTCCGGACTAGCCATCACAGATACGCAGTATTTT. Its protein is CASSSGLAITDTQYF.

The table lists this clone with a count of one. The gene calls are TRBV27 and TRBJ2-7; 11 nucleotides align to TRBD2. The V and J ends lost 5 bases and 4 bases, in that order; junction bases with no gene match: 4. Per the germline V gene, CDR1 is MNHEY and CDR2 is SMNVEV (reference sequence). This CDR3 has 14 amino acids. CDR3 region: CASSPVAGGYEQYF. Here the CDR3 DNA reads TGTGCCAGCAGTCCCGTAGCGGGAGGGTACGAGCAGTACTTC.

The chain uses TRBV9 and TRBJ2-1; D is ambiguous. V gave up 0 bases and J gave up 4 bases, with 5 bases separating them. The CDR3 length is 13 residues. Per germline, CDR1 SGDLS and CDR2 YYNGEE. The CDR3 region has the DNA TGTGCCAGCAGCGTAGCTAGTTACAATGAGCAGTTCTTC. This gives the protein CASSVASYNEQFF.

V and J are TRBV18 and TRBJ2-5, with TRBD2 matching over 12 bases. In germline, CDR1 is KGHSH, CDR2 LQKENI. The CDR3 totals 16 residues. The junction had 3 bases not matched to a gene; V was cut back by 0 bases and J by 4 bases. This CDR3 is CASSPPRLAGAETQYF. CDR3 coding DNA: TGTGCCAGCTCACCACCCCGACTAGCGGGAGCAGAGACCCAGTACTTC.

The CDR3 reads CATSRGPVGGSNEKLFF. The CDR3 nucleotides read TGTGCCACCAGCAGGGGCCCTGTTGGGGGATCTAATGAAAAACTGTTTTTT. The chain joins TRBV15 to TRBJ1-4, with a weak D call TRBD1 (5 bases). V lost 3 bases and J lost 3, with 17 bases in between. In germline, CDR1 is LNHNV, CDR2 YYDKDF (reference sequence). This CDR3 has 17 residues. Full variable domain (remainder filled in from reference TRBV15 and TRBJ1-4): DAMVIQNPRYQVTQFGKPVTLSCSQTLNHNVMYWYQQKSSQAPKLLFHYYDKDFNNEADTPDNFQSRRPNTSFCFLDIRSPGLGDTAMYLCATSRGPVGGSNEKLFFGSGTQLSVL.

This chain joins TRBV15 and TRBJ2-5; 7 nucleotides line up with TRBD2. This CDR3 contains 16 residues. J lost 1 base, V lost 0 bases, and 5 bases had no gene match. Germline V CDR1 and CDR2: LNHNV, YYDKDF (reference sequence). The CDR3 DNA sequence: TGTGCCACCAGCAGAGAACGAGGGAGGGCCCAAGAGACCCAGTACTTC. Translation gives CATSRERGRAQETQYF.

The chain links TRBV4-1 to TRBJ1-3; D unclear. The CDR3 extends over 15 amino acids. V lost 5 bases and J 0 bases, leaving 11 bases between the germline ends. Germline CDR1 MGHRA, CDR2 YSYEKL. The CDR3 loop reads CASSSPTVSGNTIYF. The CDR3 coding sequence is TGCGCCAGCAGCTCACCGACCGTCTCTGGAAACACCATATATTTT.

The V gene is TRBV5-4, the J gene TRBJ2-1; 7 nucleotides agree with TRBD2. The germline gives CDR1 SGHNT, CDR2 YYREEE (reference sequence). The V gene end was trimmed by 2 bases and the J gene end by 6 bases; junction bases not matched to a gene: 8. The CDR3 has 15 amino acids. The CDR3 DNA reads as TGTGCCAGCAGCTTTGGGCGGGAGTACGGCAATGAGCAGTTCTTC. It specifies CASSFGREYGNEQFF.

J is TRBJ2-5 and V is TRBV5-4; D not resolved. The CDR3 contains 14 residues. V lost 4 bases to trimming and J lost 0 bases, with 10 bases between them. From germline, CDR1 is SGHNT and CDR2 YYREEE (reference sequence). The CDR3 bases are TGTGCCAGCAGCCCTCTAGGGTACCAAGAGACCCAGTACTTC. Translating gives CASSPLGYQETQYF.